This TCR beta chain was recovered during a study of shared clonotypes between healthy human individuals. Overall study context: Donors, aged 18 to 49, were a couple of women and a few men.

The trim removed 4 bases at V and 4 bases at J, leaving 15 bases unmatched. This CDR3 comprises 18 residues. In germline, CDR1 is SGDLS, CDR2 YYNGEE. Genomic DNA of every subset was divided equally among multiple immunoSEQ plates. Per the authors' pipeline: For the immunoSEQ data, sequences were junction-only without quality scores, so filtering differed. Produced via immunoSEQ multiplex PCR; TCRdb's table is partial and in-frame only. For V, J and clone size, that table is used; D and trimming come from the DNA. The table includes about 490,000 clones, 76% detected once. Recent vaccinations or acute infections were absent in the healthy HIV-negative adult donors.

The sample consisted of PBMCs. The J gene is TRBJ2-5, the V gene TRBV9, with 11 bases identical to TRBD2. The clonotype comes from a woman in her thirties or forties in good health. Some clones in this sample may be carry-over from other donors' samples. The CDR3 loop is CASSRGTSGVMGGETQYF. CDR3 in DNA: TGTGCCAGCAGCCGAGGGACTAGCGGAGTGATGGGCGGAGAGACCCAGTACTTC.